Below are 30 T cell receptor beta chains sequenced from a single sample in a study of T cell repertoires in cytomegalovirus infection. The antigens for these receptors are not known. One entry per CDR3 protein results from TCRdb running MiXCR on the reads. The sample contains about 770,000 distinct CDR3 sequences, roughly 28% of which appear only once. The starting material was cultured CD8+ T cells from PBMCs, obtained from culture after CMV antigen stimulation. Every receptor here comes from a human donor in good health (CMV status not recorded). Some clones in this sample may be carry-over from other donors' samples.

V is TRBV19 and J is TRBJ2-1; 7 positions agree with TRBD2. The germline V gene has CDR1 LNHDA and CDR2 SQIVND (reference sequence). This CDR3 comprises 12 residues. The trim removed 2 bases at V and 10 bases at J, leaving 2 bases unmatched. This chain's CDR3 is CASSILAEEQFF. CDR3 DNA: TGTGCCAGTAGTATACTAGCGGAGGAGCAGTTCTTC.

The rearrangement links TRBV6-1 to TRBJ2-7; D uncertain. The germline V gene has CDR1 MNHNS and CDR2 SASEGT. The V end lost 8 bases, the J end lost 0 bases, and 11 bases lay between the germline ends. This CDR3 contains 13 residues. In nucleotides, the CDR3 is TGTGCCAGCGGAAAAGGGATCTCCTACGAGCAGTACTTC. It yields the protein CASGKGISYEQYF.

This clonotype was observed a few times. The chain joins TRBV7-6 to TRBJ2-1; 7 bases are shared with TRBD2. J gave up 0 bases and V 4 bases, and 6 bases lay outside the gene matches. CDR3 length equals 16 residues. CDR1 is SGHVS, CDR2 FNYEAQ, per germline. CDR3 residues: CASSSAWGGSYNEQFF. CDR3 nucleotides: TGTGCCAGCAGCTCCGCATGGGGGGGCTCCTACAATGAGCAGTTCTTC.

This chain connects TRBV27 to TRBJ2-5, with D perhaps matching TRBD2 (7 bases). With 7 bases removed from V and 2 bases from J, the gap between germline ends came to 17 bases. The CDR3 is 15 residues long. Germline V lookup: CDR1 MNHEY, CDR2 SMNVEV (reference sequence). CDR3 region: CASKDGGLAQETQYF. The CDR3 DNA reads TGTGCCAGCAAAGACGGGGGGCTAGCGCAAGAGACCCAGTACTTC.

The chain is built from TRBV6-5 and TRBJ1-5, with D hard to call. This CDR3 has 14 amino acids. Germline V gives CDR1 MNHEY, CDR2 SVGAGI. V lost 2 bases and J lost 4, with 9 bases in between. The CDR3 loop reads CASSYREENQPQHF. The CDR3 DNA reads TGTGCCAGCAGTTACAGGGAGGAGAATCAGCCCCAGCATTTT.

DNA of the CDR3: TGTGCCAGCAGGCCCAGGGCCCGCGGTACAGATACGCAGTATTTT. Amino acid sequence: CASRPRARGTDTQYF. J is TRBJ2-3 and V is TRBV6-1, with D possibly matching TRBD1 (5 bases). This CDR3 has 15 amino acids. Germline V gives CDR1 MNHNS, CDR2 SASEGT. V was trimmed by 6 bases and J by 3 bases, leaving 16 bases between them.

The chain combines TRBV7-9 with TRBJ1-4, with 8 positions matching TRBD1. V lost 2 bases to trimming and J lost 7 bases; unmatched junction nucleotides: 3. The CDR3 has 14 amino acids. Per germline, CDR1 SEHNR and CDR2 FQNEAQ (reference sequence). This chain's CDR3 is CASSLNRGFEKLFF. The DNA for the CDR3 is TGTGCCAGCAGCTTAAACAGGGGGTTTGAAAAACTGTTTTTT.

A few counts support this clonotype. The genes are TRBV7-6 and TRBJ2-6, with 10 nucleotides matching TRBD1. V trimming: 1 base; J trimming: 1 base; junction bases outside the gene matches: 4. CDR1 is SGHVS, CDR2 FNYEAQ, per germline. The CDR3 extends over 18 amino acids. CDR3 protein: CASSLDPGQGSGANVLTF. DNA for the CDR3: TGTGCCAGCAGCTTAGACCCGGGACAGGGGTCTGGGGCCAACGTCCTGACTTTC.

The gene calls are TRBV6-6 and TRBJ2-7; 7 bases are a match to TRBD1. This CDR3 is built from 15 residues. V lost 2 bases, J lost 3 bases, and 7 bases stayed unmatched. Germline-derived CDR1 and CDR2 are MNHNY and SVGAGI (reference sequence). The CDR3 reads CASSYVRGPGYEQYF. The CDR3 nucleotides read TGTGCCAGCAGTTACGTTAGGGGGCCAGGCTACGAGCAGTACTTC.

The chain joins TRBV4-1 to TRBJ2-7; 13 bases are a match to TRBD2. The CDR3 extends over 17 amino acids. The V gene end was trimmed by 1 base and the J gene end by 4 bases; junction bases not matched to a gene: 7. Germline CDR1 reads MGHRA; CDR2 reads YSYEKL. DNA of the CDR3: TGCGCCAGCAGCCAAGGGGAGACTAGCGGGGGGAGGTACGAGCAGTACTTC. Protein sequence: CASSQGETSGGRYEQYF.

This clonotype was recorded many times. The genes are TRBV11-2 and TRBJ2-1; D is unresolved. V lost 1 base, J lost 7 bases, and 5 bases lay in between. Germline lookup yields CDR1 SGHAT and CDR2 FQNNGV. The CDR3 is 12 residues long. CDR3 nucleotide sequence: TGTGCCAGCAGCTTAGGGAAGAATGAGCAGTTCTTC. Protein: CASSLGKNEQFF.

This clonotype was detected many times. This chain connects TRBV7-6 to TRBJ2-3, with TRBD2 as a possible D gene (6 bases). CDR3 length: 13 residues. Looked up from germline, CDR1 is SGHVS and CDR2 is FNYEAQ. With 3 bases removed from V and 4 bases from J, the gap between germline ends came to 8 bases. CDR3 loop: CASSFGGADTQYF. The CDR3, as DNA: TGTGCCAGCAGCTTCGGGGGAGCAGATACGCAGTATTTT.

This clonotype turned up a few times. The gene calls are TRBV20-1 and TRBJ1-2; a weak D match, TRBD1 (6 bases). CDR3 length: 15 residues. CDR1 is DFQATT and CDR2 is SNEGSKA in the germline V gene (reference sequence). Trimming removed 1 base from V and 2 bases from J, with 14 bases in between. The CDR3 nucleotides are TGCAGTGCTAGAGCAGGGAGGGGGAGAAACTATGGCTACACCTTC. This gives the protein CSARAGRGRNYGYTF.

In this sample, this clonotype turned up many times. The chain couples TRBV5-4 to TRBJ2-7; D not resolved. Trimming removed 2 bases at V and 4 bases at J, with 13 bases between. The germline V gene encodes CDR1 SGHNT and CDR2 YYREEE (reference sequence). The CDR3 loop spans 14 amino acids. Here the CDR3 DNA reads TGTGCCAGCAGCTTAGAATTAGGAGCTTACGAGCAGTACGTC. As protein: CASSLELGAYEQYV.

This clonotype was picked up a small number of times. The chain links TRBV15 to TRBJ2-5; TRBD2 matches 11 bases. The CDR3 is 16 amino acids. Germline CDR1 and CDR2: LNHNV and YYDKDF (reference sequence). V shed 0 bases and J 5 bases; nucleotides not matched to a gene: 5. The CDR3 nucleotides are TGTGCCACCAGCAGAGAATATAGCGGGGGGGCCGAGACCCAGTACTTC. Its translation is CATSREYSGGAETQYF. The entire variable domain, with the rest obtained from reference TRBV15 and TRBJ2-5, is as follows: DAMVIQNPRYQVTQFGKPVTLSCSQTLNHNVMYWYQQKSSQAPKLLFHYYDKDFNNEADTPDNFQSRRPNTSFCFLDIRSPGLGDTAMYLCATSREYSGGAETQYFGPGTRLLVL.

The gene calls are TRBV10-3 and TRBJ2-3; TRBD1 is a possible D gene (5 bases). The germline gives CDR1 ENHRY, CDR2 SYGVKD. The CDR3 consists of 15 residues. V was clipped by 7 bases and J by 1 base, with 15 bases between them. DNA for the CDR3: TGTGCCATCACCGAGAAGACAGTCGGCACAGATACGCAGTATTTT. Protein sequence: CAITEKTVGTDTQYF.

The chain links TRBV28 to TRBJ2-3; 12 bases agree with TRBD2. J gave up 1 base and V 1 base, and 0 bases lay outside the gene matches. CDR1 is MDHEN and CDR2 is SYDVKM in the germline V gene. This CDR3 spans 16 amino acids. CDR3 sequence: CASSLSSGGGTDTQYF. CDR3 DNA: TGTGCCAGCAGTTTATCTAGCGGGGGGGGCACAGATACGCAGTATTTT.

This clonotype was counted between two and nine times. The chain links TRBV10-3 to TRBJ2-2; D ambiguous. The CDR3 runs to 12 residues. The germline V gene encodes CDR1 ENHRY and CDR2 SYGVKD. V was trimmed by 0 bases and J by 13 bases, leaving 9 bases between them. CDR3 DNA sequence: TGTGCCATCAGTGAGTCCAGTGTGGGGCTGTTTTTT. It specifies CAISESSVGLFF.

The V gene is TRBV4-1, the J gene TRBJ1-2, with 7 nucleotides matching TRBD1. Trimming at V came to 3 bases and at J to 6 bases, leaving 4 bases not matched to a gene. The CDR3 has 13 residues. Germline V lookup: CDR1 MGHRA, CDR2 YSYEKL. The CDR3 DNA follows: TGCGCCAGCAGCCATACAGGGGAGGATGGCTACACCTTC. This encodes CASSHTGEDGYTF.

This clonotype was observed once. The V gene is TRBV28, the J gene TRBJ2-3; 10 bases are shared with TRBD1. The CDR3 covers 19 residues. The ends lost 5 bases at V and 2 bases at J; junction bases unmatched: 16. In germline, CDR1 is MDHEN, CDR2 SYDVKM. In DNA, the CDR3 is TGTGCCAGCAGTCTCGCCGGGACAGGGGACCCGCCGTACACAGATACGCAGTATTTT. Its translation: CASSLAGTGDPPYTDTQYF.

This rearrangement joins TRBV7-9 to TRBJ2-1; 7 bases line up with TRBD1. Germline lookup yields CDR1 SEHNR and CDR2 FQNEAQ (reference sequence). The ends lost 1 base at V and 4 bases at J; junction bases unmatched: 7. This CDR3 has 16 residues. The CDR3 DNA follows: TGTGCCAGCAGCTTAGTAGGGACAGCAATTTACAATGAGCAGTTCTTC. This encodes CASSLVGTAIYNEQFF.

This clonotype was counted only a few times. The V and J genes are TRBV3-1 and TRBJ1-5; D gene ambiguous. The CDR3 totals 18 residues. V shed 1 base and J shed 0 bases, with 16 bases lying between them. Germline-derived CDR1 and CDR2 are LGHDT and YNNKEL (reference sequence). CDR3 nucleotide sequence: TGTGCCAGCAGCCAAGGGCGTATGACATTTTTTAGCAATCAGCCCCAGCATTTT. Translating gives CASSQGRMTFFSNQPQHF.

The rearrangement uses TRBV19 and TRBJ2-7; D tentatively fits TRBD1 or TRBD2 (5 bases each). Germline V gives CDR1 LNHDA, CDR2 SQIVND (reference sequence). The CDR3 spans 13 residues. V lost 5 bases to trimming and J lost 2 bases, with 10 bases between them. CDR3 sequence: CASSGEGPYEQYF. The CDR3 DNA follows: TGTGCCAGTAGTGGCGAGGGACCCTACGAGCAGTACTTC.

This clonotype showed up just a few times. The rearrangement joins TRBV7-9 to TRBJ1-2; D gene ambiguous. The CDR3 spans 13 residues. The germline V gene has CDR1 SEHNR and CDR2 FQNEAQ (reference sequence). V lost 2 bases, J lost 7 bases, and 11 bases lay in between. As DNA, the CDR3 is TGTGCCAGCAGCTTAAACCCAGGACGTGGCTACACCTTC. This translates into CASSLNPGRGYTF.

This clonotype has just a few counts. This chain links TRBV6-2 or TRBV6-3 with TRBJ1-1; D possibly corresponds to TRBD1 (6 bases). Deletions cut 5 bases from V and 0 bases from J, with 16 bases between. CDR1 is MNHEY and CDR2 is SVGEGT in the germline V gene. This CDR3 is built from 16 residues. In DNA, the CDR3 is TGTGCCAGCAGTCGCGCAATGGACAGTATGAACACTGAAGCTTTCTTT. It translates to CASSRAMDSMNTEAFF.

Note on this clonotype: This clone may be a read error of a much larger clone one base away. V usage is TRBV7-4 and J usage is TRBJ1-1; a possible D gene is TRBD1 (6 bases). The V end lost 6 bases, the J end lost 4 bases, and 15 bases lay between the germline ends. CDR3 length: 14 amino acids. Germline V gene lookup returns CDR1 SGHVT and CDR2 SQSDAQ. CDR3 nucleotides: TGTGCCAGCAGGGCCCTGGGGGCGTCCACTGAAGCTTTCTTT. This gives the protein CASRALGASTEAFF. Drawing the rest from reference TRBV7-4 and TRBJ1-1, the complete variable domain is GAGVSQSPRYKVAKRGRDVALRCDSISGHVTLYWYRQTLGQGSEVLTYSQSDAQRDKSGRPSGRFSAERPERSVSTLKIQRTEQGDSAVYLCASRALGASTEAFFGQGTRLTVV.

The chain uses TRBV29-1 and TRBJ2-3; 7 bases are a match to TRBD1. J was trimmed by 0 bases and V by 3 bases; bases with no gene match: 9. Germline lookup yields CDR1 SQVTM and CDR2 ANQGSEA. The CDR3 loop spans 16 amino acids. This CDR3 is CSVEEDQGDSTDTQYF. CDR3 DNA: TGCAGCGTTGAGGAGGATCAGGGGGACAGCACAGATACGCAGTATTTT.

This CDR3 reads CASSAPGGYEQYV. In DNA, the CDR3 is TGTGCCAGCAGCGCCCCAGGGGGCTACGAGCAGTACGTC. The chain carries TRBV7-9 and TRBJ2-7; 7 nucleotides line up with TRBD1. V lost 5 bases and J lost 3; bases outside the gene matches: 4. From germline, CDR1 is SEHNR and CDR2 FQNEAQ (reference sequence). The CDR3 consists of 13 residues.

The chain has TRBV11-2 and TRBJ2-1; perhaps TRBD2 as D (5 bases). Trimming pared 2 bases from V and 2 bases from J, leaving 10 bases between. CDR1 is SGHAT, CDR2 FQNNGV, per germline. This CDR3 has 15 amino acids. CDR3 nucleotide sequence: TGTGCCAGCAGCTTATTTTACGGGACCTACAATGAGCAGTTCTTC. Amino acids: CASSLFYGTYNEQFF.

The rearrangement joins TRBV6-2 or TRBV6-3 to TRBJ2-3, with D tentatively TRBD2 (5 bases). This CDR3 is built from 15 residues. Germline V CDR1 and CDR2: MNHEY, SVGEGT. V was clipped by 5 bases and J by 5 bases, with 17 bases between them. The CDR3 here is CASSPSGLLEDTQYF. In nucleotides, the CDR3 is TGTGCCAGCAGTCCGTCCGGACTCTTGGAAGATACGCAGTATTTT.